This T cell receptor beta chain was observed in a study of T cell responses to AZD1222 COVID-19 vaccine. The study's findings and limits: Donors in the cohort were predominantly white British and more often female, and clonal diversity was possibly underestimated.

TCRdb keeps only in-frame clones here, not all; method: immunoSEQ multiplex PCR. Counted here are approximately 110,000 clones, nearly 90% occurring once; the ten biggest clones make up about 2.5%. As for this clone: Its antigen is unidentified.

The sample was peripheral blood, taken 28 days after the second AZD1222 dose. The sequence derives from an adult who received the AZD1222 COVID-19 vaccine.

The CDR3 here is CASSKARTRASWSGNTIYF. Here the CDR3 DNA reads TGTGCCAGCAGCAAAGCCCGAACCAGGGCTAGTTGGTCTGGAAACACCATATATTTT. V usage is TRBV21-1 and J usage is TRBJ1-3; TRBD1 is the table's D call, not checked against the DNA. TRBV21-1 corresponds to a pseudogene. The CDR3 covers 19 residues.